Listed below are T cell receptor beta chains from one sample, sequenced in a study of shared clonotypes between healthy human individuals. TCRdb's table, derived via immunoSEQ multiplex PCR, lists solely in-frame clones and lacks some. The repertoire includes 800,000 to 1,200,000 clones, roughly 74% of them detected once, and under 0.65% sits in the top ten. Material for sequencing was memory CD4+ T cells from PBMCs. The source of these receptors is a man between 18 and 29 years old in good health. Some clones in this sample may be carry-over from other donors' samples. The CDR3 runs from the conserved cysteine through the conserved F or W. Each record gives: D gene, V gene, J gene, clone size, CDR3 protein, CDR3 DNA. The D gene is left open where the match is weak. Rows may omit the clone size; those that give it use once, few, many or a size class.

d_call: NA
v_call: TRBV7-2
j_call: TRBJ2-1
clone_size: NA
cdr3_aa: CASSPLSSYNEQFF
cdr3_nt: TGTGCCAGCAGCCCTCTGAGCTCCTACAATGAGCAGTTCTTC

d_call: NA
v_call: TRBV7-9
j_call: TRBJ1-2
clone_size: few
cdr3_aa: CASSLANYGYTF
cdr3_nt: TGTGCCAGCAGCTTAGCTAACTATGGCTACACCTTC

d_call: NA
v_call: TRBV25-1
j_call: TRBJ2-7
clone_size: NA
cdr3_aa: CASSELGYEQYF
cdr3_nt: TGTGCCAGCAGTGAATTGGGCTACGAGCAGTACTTC

d_call: NA
v_call: TRBV30
j_call: TRBJ2-3
clone_size: NA
cdr3_aa: CAWSVLGTSTDTQYF
cdr3_nt: TGTGCCTGGAGTGTCCTCGGGACCAGCACAGATACGCAGTATTTT

d_call: NA
v_call: TRBV2
j_call: TRBJ1-1
clone_size: NA
cdr3_aa: CASSETQGMNTEAFF
cdr3_nt: TGTGCCAGCAGTGAAACCCAGGGGATGAACACTGAAGCTTTCTTT

d_call: TRBD2
v_call: TRBV28
j_call: TRBJ2-3
clone_size: NA
cdr3_aa: CASTSWATSGGTDTQYF
cdr3_nt: TGTGCCAGCACCTCCTGGGCTACTAGCGGTGGGACAGATACGCAGTATTTT

d_call: TRBD2
v_call: TRBV27
j_call: TRBJ2-7
clone_size: NA
cdr3_aa: CASSLSGGSGRHQYF
cdr3_nt: TGTGCCAGCAGCCTATCGGGTGGTAGCGGGAGGCATCAGTACTTC

d_call: NA
v_call: TRBV21-1
j_call: TRBJ1-4
clone_size: NA
cdr3_aa: CASSKGANRGTNEKLFF
cdr3_nt: TGTGCCAGCAGCAAAGGGGCTAACAGGGGAACTAATGAAAAACTGTTTTTT

d_call: NA
v_call: TRBV30
j_call: TRBJ2-3
clone_size: NA
cdr3_aa: CAWSVSSTDTQYF
cdr3_nt: TGTGCCTGGAGTGTATCTAGCACAGATACGCAGTATTTT

d_call: TRBD2
v_call: TRBV29-1
j_call: TRBJ2-7
clone_size: NA
cdr3_aa: CSVVGLVALGEQYF
cdr3_nt: TGCAGCGTTGTGGGACTAGTCGCCCTCGGGGAGCAGTACTTC

d_call: NA
v_call: TRBV7-9
j_call: TRBJ2-7
clone_size: few
cdr3_aa: CASSLDIRGPTPYEQYF
cdr3_nt: TGTGCCAGCAGCTTAGACATTCGGGGGCCTACTCCCTACGAGCAGTACTTC

d_call: TRBD2
v_call: TRBV2
j_call: TRBJ2-7
clone_size: NA
cdr3_aa: CASSESGRAYEQYF
cdr3_nt: TGTGCCAGCAGCGAAAGCGGGAGGGCCTACGAGCAGTACTTC

d_call: NA
v_call: TRBV7-9
j_call: TRBJ1-1
clone_size: once
cdr3_aa: CASSVGTGGLTEAFF
cdr3_nt: TGTGCCAGCAGCGTCGGGACCGGGGGTCTCACTGAAGCTTTCTTT

d_call: TRBD2
v_call: TRBV11-2
j_call: TRBJ2-7
clone_size: NA
cdr3_aa: CASSLRGSLLAGDEQYF
cdr3_nt: TGTGCCAGCAGCTTAAGGGGCTCGTTACTAGCGGGAGACGAGCAGTACTTC

d_call: NA
v_call: TRBV29-1
j_call: TRBJ2-4
clone_size: NA
cdr3_aa: CSVERDDKNIQYF
cdr3_nt: TGCAGCGTTGAAAGGGACGACAAAAACATTCAGTACTTC

d_call: NA
v_call: TRBV6-1
j_call: TRBJ1-4
clone_size: NA
cdr3_aa: CASSENRGLSEKLFF
cdr3_nt: TGTGCCAGCAGTGAAAATCGAGGGTTGTCCGAAAAACTGTTTTTT

d_call: NA
v_call: TRBV7-9
j_call: TRBJ2-5
clone_size: NA
cdr3_aa: CASSLASGVETQYF
cdr3_nt: TGTGCCAGCAGCTTAGCGTCGGGGGTGGAGACCCAGTACTTC

d_call: TRBD2
v_call: TRBV5-4
j_call: TRBJ2-7
clone_size: NA
cdr3_aa: CASSPHPGLAGVYEQYF
cdr3_nt: TGTGCCAGCAGCCCGCACCCGGGACTAGCGGGAGTCTACGAGCAGTACTTC

d_call: TRBD1
v_call: TRBV19
j_call: TRBJ1-5
clone_size: NA
cdr3_aa: CASHWGLHRGSNQPQHF
cdr3_nt: TGTGCCAGCCATTGGGGCCTCCACAGGGGTAGCAATCAGCCCCAGCATTTT

d_call: TRBD2
v_call: TRBV7-2
j_call: TRBJ2-3
clone_size: NA
cdr3_aa: CASSPRPGGRVDTQYF
cdr3_nt: TGTGCCAGCAGCCCTAGACCGGGAGGGCGGGTGGATACGCAGTATTTT

d_call: NA
v_call: TRBV6-6
j_call: TRBJ1-5
clone_size: NA
cdr3_aa: CASSTTGGQPQHF
cdr3_nt: TGTGCCAGCAGTACGACGGGAGGTCAGCCCCAGCATTTT

d_call: NA
v_call: TRBV28
j_call: TRBJ2-5
clone_size: NA
cdr3_aa: CASSLPGQETQYF
cdr3_nt: TGTGCCAGCAGTTTGCCAGGCCAGGAGACCCAGTACTTC

d_call: NA
v_call: TRBV30
j_call: TRBJ2-7
clone_size: NA
cdr3_aa: CAWGGAYEQYF
cdr3_nt: TGTGCCTGGGGTGGGGCATACGAGCAGTACTTC

d_call: TRBD1
v_call: TRBV30
j_call: TRBJ1-4
clone_size: NA
cdr3_aa: CACRDRNEKLFF
cdr3_nt: TGTGCCTGCCGGGACAGAAATGAAAAACTGTTTTTT

d_call: TRBD2
v_call: TRBV18
j_call: TRBJ2-7
clone_size: NA
cdr3_aa: CASSPPGLASYEQYF
cdr3_nt: TGTGCCAGCTCACCACCGGGACTAGCGTCGTACGAGCAGTACTTC

d_call: TRBD2
v_call: TRBV5-1
j_call: TRBJ2-5
clone_size: NA
cdr3_aa: CASSFGLAGETQYF
cdr3_nt: TGCGCCAGCAGCTTTGGACTAGCAGGAGAGACCCAGTACTTC

d_call: NA
v_call: TRBV28
j_call: TRBJ2-4
clone_size: NA
cdr3_aa: CASKRRMGIQYF
cdr3_nt: TGTGCCAGCAAGCGGAGGATGGGCATTCAGTACTTC

d_call: NA
v_call: TRBV5-4
j_call: TRBJ1-3
clone_size: NA
cdr3_aa: CASSPRSGNTIYF
cdr3_nt: TGTGCCAGCAGCCCCCGGTCCGGAAACACCATATATTTT

d_call: TRBD2
v_call: TRBV28
j_call: TRBJ2-5
clone_size: NA
cdr3_aa: CASNGLAGAQETQYF
cdr3_nt: TGTGCCAGTAACGGACTAGCGGGAGCCCAAGAGACCCAGTACTTC

d_call: NA
v_call: TRBV5-4
j_call: TRBJ2-7
clone_size: once
cdr3_aa: CASSQGSPYEQYF
cdr3_nt: TGTGCCAGCAGCCAAGGTTCCCCCTACGAGCAGTACTTC

d_call: NA
v_call: TRBV30
j_call: TRBJ1-6
clone_size: NA
cdr3_aa: CAWSVGRVRGSPLHF
cdr3_nt: TGTGCCTGGAGTGTGGGCAGGGTGAGGGGTTCACCCCTCCACTTT

d_call: TRBD2
v_call: TRBV7-2
j_call: TRBJ2-7
clone_size: NA
cdr3_aa: CASSLVVGLARNEQYF
cdr3_nt: TGTGCCAGCAGCTTAGTAGTTGGACTAGCGAGGAACGAGCAGTACTTC

d_call: NA
v_call: TRBV6-1
j_call: TRBJ1-5
clone_size: NA
cdr3_aa: CASREVFFQPQHF
cdr3_nt: TGTGCCAGCAGGGAAGTATTCTTTCAGCCCCAGCATTTT

d_call: NA
v_call: TRBV6-5
j_call: TRBJ1-2
clone_size: NA
cdr3_aa: CASSVQGTNYGYTF
cdr3_nt: TGTGCCAGCAGTGTACAGGGAACAAACTATGGCTACACCTTC

d_call: NA
v_call: TRBV28
j_call: TRBJ1-5
clone_size: NA
cdr3_aa: CASSWTPSNQPQHF
cdr3_nt: TGTGCCAGCAGTTGGACACCTTCCAATCAGCCCCAGCATTTT

d_call: TRBD2
v_call: TRBV18
j_call: TRBJ2-3
clone_size: NA
cdr3_aa: CASSPRLAAGTDTQYF
cdr3_nt: TGTGCCAGCTCACCGCGACTAGCCGCGGGTACAGATACGCAGTATTTT

d_call: TRBD1
v_call: TRBV28
j_call: TRBJ1-5
clone_size: NA
cdr3_aa: CASRPGTGGVQPQHF
cdr3_nt: TGTGCCAGCAGGCCCGGGACAGGGGGCGTTCAGCCCCAGCATTTT

d_call: NA
v_call: TRBV9
j_call: TRBJ2-6
clone_size: NA
cdr3_aa: CASSPTGRSGANVLTF
cdr3_nt: TGTGCCAGCAGCCCGACCGGCCGCTCTGGGGCCAACGTCCTGACTTTC

d_call: NA
v_call: TRBV5-5
j_call: TRBJ2-2
clone_size: NA
cdr3_aa: CASSLVGVNTGELFF
cdr3_nt: TGTGCCAGCAGCTTGGTTGGGGTCAACACCGGGGAGCTGTTTTTT

d_call: TRBD2
v_call: TRBV5-4
j_call: TRBJ2-1
clone_size: NA
cdr3_aa: CASSHRIWLAENSYNEQFF
cdr3_nt: TGTGCCAGCAGCCACCGCATTTGGCTAGCGGAGAACTCCTACAATGAGCAGTTCTTC

d_call: TRBD1
v_call: TRBV5-3
j_call: TRBJ1-1
clone_size: once
cdr3_aa: CARSLPRGRGDTEAFF
cdr3_nt: TGTGCCAGAAGCTTGCCCAGGGGGCGGGGTGACACTGAAGCTTTCTTT

d_call: NA
v_call: TRBV5-1
j_call: TRBJ1-4
clone_size: NA
cdr3_aa: CASSLTTGTTVPNEKLFF
cdr3_nt: TGCGCCAGCAGCTTAACGACCGGTACTACAGTTCCTAATGAAAAACTGTTTTTT

d_call: TRBD2
v_call: TRBV28
j_call: TRBJ2-3
clone_size: NA
cdr3_aa: CASSLSYNPLGLAGGLDTQYF
cdr3_nt: TGTGCCAGCAGTTTATCATATAACCCCCTGGGACTAGCGGGAGGACTAGATACGCAGTATTTT

d_call: NA
v_call: TRBV6-5
j_call: TRBJ2-2
clone_size: once
cdr3_aa: CASALRAGELFF
cdr3_nt: TGTGCCAGCGCCCTACGGGCAGGGGAACTGTTTTTT

d_call: NA
v_call: TRBV28
j_call: TRBJ2-3
clone_size: NA
cdr3_aa: CASSARLHTQYF
cdr3_nt: TGTGCCAGCAGTGCCCGACTGCATACGCAGTATTTT

d_call: TRBD1
v_call: TRBV18
j_call: TRBJ2-2
clone_size: NA
cdr3_aa: CASSSGTGAVGELFF
cdr3_nt: TGTGCCAGCTCATCCGGGACAGGGGCTGTGGGGGAGCTGTTTTTT

d_call: TRBD1
v_call: TRBV6-4
j_call: TRBJ2-2
clone_size: once
cdr3_aa: CASSGEQGAGELFF
cdr3_nt: TGTGCCAGCAGTGGCGAACAGGGGGCCGGGGAGCTGTTTTTT